This TCR beta chain was found in a study of cytomegalovirus exposure and HLA in healthy donors. General study findings and limits: Presence/absence analyses assumed roughly uniform sequencing depth across donors. Immune exposure information available was restricted to CMV serostatus. Productive status was seen about 90% or about 30% of the time for most TCR beta V segments in an earlier analysis.

Healthy bone marrow donors made up the donor group. Germline V gene data show CDR1 as SGHRS and CDR2 as YFSETQ. The CDR3 loop spans 17 amino acids. The junction had 12 bases not matched to a gene; V was cut back by 4 bases and J by 6 bases. On this clone itself: The antigen remains unidentified.

The primer mix had 60 Vbeta and 13 Jbeta primers. Using immunoSEQ multiplex PCR, the repertoire was profiled, and TCRdb retains in-frame clones only, with some absent. The sample consists of roughly 250,000 clones, roughly 80% of them appearing once. The sample comprised PBMCs. This TCR was recovered from a girl aged 2-10 years in good health and CMV-seronegative. The chain couples TRBV5-1 to TRBJ2-3; the match to TRBD2 covers 12 bases. The chain's CDR3 is CASSPAVASGGADTQYF. As DNA, the CDR3 is TGCGCCAGCAGCCCGGCAGTGGCTAGCGGGGGGGCGGATACGCAGTATTTT.